This note documents a single TCR beta chain sequence. This record belongs to a study of technical replicates of blood from a handful of donors. The table came from immunoSEQ multiplex PCR; TCRdb's copy has only in-frame clones and leaves some out. The sample records 65,000 to 90,000 clones, 90% to 95% being singletons. Germline CDR1 SGHNT, CDR2 YYREEE (reference sequence). This CDR3 region has 16 residues. V shed 0 bases and J shed 4 bases, with 15 bases lying between them. This receptor was identified in a human donor in good health. The sequenced sample consisted of T cells isolated from PBMCs. The chain recombines TRBV5-4 with TRBJ2-3; possible D gene TRBD1, 6 bases. The CDR3 bases are TGTGCCAGCAGCTTGGGGATTAGGGGGAGTGCAGATACGCAGTATTTT. It is translated as CASSLGIRGSADTQYF. Complete variable domain (other parts from reference TRBV5-4 and TRBJ2-3): ETGVTQSPTHLIKTRGQQVTLRCSSQSGHNTVSWYQQALGQGPQFIFQYYREEENGRGNFPPRFSGLQFPNYSSELNVNALELDDSALYLCASSLGIRGSADTQYFGPGTRLTVL.